The clone carrying this T cell receptor beta chain was recorded at least ten times. One entry per CDR3 protein, called by TCRdb with MiXCR from the 5' RACE reads. The sample has approximately 71,000 distinct CDR3 sequences; 9.5% to 15% are singletons. The sample comes from a study of early T cells in non-severe SARS-CoV-2 infection. Germline lookup yields CDR1 SGHAT and CDR2 FQNNGV. Trimming stripped 5 bases from V and 2 bases from J, with 12 bases between. The CDR3 loop spans 15 amino acids. The chain employs TRBV11-2 and TRBJ2-2; D not resolved. Sequencing was performed on whole blood. The source is an adult who was a healthcare worker with PCR-confirmed SARS-CoV-2 infection or an uninfected control (not recorded which). CDR3 amino acids: CASSPGNRNTGELFF. CDR3 nucleotides: TGTGCCAGCAGCCCCGGTAACCGAAACACCGGGGAGCTGTTTTTT.